Sequencing of this TCR beta chain was carried out in a study of cytomegalovirus exposure and HLA in healthy donors. Germline CDR1 and CDR2: WSHSY and SAAADI. The CDR3 extends over 12 amino acids. The V end was cut by 0 bases, the J end by 10 bases, with 10 bases between. This clone was detected a few times. Its antigen is still unknown. Study-wide findings and caveats: Most TCR sequences were uncommon, yet certain public TCRs appeared in many donors. 87-base-pair reads could not separate some V segments, including TRBV6-2 and TRBV6-3. Highest at DRB1 and lowest at HLA-C, TCR association rates differed among HLA loci in a later analysis. Later analysis found that TCR beta chains associated with HLA were more clonally expanded than other, equally common chains.

PCR used 60 Vbeta primers and 13 Jbeta primers. The data were produced by immunoSEQ multiplex PCR, yet TCRdb's version contains in-frame clones alone and is incomplete. This sample has about 110,000 clones; about 80% occur once, and the top ten carry roughly 8%. This sequence joins TRBV10-2 and TRBJ2-7; D is unresolved. This sequence originates from a woman aged 50 to 60 in good health and CMV-seropositive. The specimen was PBMCs. Here the CDR3 DNA reads TGCGCCAGCAGTGAGTCGCCCCGCGAACAGTACTTC. This codes for CASSESPREQYF.